This TCR beta chain came from a study of shared clonotypes between healthy human individuals. At the level of the study: Participating donors consisted of two women and a few men aged 18 to 49.

In the case of this clone: Additional DNA sequences in this sample encode the identical CDR3.

CD45RO negativity and positive selection for CCR7 defined naive CD8 cells, a population that excluded terminally differentiated effector memory CD45RA+ cells. Unmatched junction bases numbered 4, after V lost 0 bases and J lost 3 bases. Looked up from germline, CDR1 is GTSNPN and CDR2 is SVGIG (reference sequence). There are 14 residues in the CDR3. The method was immunoSEQ multiplex PCR; TCRdb's version includes in-frame clones alone and lacks a portion of them. The profile shows about 2 million clones, approximately 94% of them singletons. This sequence originates from a young man in good health. Sequencing was done on a sample of naive CD8+ T cells sorted from blood. V and J are TRBV30 and TRBJ2-7; 8 bases line up with TRBD2. CDR3 DNA: TGTGCCTGGAGTGTAAGCGGGAGTAGCTACGAGCAGTACTTC. Translating it yields CAWSVSGSSYEQYF.